This entry lists 6 T cell receptor beta chains sequenced from one sample in a study of blood T cell repertoires in COVID-19. The data were produced by immunoSEQ multiplex PCR, yet TCRdb's version contains in-frame clones alone and is incomplete. The sample lists around 300,000 clones, almost 90% seen once, with approximately 4.5% in the top ten. Sequences were obtained from PBMCs or T cells enriched from blood (not recorded which). The receptors were gathered from a woman younger than 35 with acute COVID-19.

CDR3 amino acids: CASRPQRGAAFF. The CDR3 DNA sequence: TGTGCCAGCAGGCCCCAACGGGGGGCAGCTTTCTTT. The chain is built from TRBV27 and TRBJ1-1; D might be TRBD1 (6 bases). The germline CDR1 and CDR2 sequences are MNHEY and SMNVEV (reference sequence). V was clipped by 6 bases and J by 10 bases, with 15 bases between them. The CDR3 loop spans 12 amino acids.

The chain uses TRBV7-3 and TRBJ2-2, with 14 bases lining up with TRBD2. The CDR3 contains 19 residues. V trimming: 4 bases; J trimming: 0 bases; junction bases outside the gene matches: 7. The V gene's germline CDR1 is SGHTA and CDR2 FQGTGA. CDR3 sequence: CASSSGLAGDFANTGELFF. The CDR3 DNA is TGTGCCAGCAGCTCGGGACTAGCGGGGGATTTCGCGAACACCGGGGAGCTGTTTTTT.

V is TRBV19 and J is TRBJ2-3; TRBD1 matches 10 bases. V shed 4 bases, J shed 4 bases, and the junction held 5 bases outside the gene matches. Germline V gives CDR1 LNHDA, CDR2 SQIVND (reference sequence). The CDR3 has 15 amino acids. CDR3 sequence: CASSRGQGLADTQYF. The DNA of the CDR3 is TGTGCCAGTAGTAGGGGACAGGGGTTAGCAGATACGCAGTATTTT.

The chain joins TRBV27 to TRBJ2-6; no clear D gene. Between the trimmed V and J ends, which lost 1 base and 0 bases, there was a span of 13 bases. CDR3 length: 18 residues. Per the germline V gene, CDR1 is MNHEY and CDR2 is SMNVEV (reference sequence). The CDR3 here is CASSLWAGRFSGANVLTF. In nucleotides, the CDR3 is TGTGCCAGCAGTTTATGGGCAGGCCGCTTCTCTGGGGCCAACGTCCTGACTTTC.

This clone has just one count. The V and J genes are TRBV18 and TRBJ2-1; 7 nucleotides line up with TRBD1. The germline CDR1 and CDR2 sequences are KGHSH and LQKENI. This CDR3 comprises 13 residues. V was pared by 2 bases and J by 8 bases, with 3 bases of the junction left unmatched. The CDR3 DNA sequence: TGTGCCAGCTCACCAGGGACAGTCTATGAGCAGTTCTTC. Its translation: CASSPGTVYEQFF. Full variable domain (rest looked up from reference TRBV18 and TRBJ2-1): NAGVMQNPRHLVRRRGQEARLRCSPMKGHSHVYWYRQLPEEGLKFMVYLQKENIIDESGMPKERFSAEFPKEGPSILRIQQVVRGDSAAYFCASSPGTVYEQFFGPGTRLTVL.

The chain employs TRBV19 and TRBJ2-1; D gene ambiguous. V dropped 6 bases and J dropped 6 bases, with 18 bases sitting between them. The CDR3 is 15 amino acids. Germline V lookup: CDR1 LNHDA, CDR2 SQIVND (reference sequence). The DNA of the CDR3 is TGTGCCAGTAGCTTACCGGGTTCACCCGCCAATGAGCAGTTCTTC. Translating it yields CASSLPGSPANEQFF.